The 2 T cell receptor beta chains reported below all come from one sample, sequenced in a study of shared clonotypes between healthy human individuals. TCRdb's copy holds only in-frame clones and misses some; the assay was immunoSEQ multiplex PCR. The sample shows under 1,100,000 clones, 65% to 75% of them seen only once. The sample taken for sequencing was memory CD4+ T cells sorted from blood. The subset was: CD45RA-negative fraction. The source is a man aged 18 to 29 in good health.

This clone was counted a single time. The J gene is TRBJ1-2, the V gene TRBV10-3, with D hard to call. Germline values: CDR1 ENHRY, CDR2 SYGVKD. This CDR3 is 16 amino acids long. The V end was cut by 0 bases, the J end by 5 bases, with 16 bases between. CDR3 in amino acids: CAISESTQKVSYGYTF. The DNA of the CDR3 is TGTGCCATCAGTGAGTCGACTCAAAAGGTCTCTTATGGCTACACCTTC.

This clone was counted only a few times. V usage is TRBV7-9 and J usage is TRBJ1-4; D remains ambiguous. V was pared by 6 bases and J by 4 bases, with 15 bases between. The CDR3 is 15 amino acids. Germline V gene sequence: CDR1 SEHNR, CDR2 FQNEAQ (reference sequence). Written as DNA, the CDR3 is TGTGCCAGCAGTATATCAGGACCGATTAATGAAAAACTGTTTTTT. It translates to CASSISGPINEKLFF.